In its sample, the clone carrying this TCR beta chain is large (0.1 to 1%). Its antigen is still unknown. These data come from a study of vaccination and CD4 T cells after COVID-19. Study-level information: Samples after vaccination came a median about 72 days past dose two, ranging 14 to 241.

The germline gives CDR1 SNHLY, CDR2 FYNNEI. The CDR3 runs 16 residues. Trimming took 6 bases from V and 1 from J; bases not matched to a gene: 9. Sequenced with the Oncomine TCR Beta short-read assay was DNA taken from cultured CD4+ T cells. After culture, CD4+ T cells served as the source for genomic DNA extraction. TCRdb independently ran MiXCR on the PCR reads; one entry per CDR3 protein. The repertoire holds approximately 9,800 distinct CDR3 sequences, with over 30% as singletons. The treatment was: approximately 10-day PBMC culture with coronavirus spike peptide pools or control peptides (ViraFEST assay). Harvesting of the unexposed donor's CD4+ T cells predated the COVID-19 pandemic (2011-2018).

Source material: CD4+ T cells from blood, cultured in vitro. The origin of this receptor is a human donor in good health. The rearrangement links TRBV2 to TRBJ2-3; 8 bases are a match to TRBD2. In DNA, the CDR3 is TGTGCCAGCAGGAGGGACCTGCGGGAGGGCACAGATACGCAGTATTTT. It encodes CASRRDLREGTDTQYF.